This T cell receptor (beta chain) came from a study of T cells after somatic rescue of genetic block. Measured with immunoSEQ multiplex PCR; TCRdb has only the in-frame clones, and not every one. The sample shows about 67,000 clones, around 90% of them seen only once. Looked up from germline, CDR1 is SGHRS and CDR2 is YFSETQ. The CDR3 length is 14 residues. Trimming left V 0 bases short and J 4 bases short, with 10 bases between. This clone was recorded once. The specimen was peripheral blood mononuclear cells (PBMCs). The receptor's source is a man aged 35 to 55. The rearrangement joins TRBV5-1 to TRBJ2-5; D is unclear. CDR3 bases: TGCGCCAGCAGCTTGGAGAGGCTCGGAGAGACCCAGTACTTC. It translates to CASSLERLGETQYF.